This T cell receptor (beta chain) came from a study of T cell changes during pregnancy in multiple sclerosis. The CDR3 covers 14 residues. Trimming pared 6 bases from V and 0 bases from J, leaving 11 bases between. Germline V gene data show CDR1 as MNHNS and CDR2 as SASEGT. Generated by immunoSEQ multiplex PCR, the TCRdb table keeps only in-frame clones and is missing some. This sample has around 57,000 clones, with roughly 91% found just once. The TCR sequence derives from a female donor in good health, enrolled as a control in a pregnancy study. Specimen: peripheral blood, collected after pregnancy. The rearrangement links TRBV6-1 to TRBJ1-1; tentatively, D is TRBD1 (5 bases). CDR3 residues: CASRLQGVNTEAFF. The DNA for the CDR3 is TGTGCCAGCAGACTACAAGGGGTGAACACTGAAGCTTTCTTT.